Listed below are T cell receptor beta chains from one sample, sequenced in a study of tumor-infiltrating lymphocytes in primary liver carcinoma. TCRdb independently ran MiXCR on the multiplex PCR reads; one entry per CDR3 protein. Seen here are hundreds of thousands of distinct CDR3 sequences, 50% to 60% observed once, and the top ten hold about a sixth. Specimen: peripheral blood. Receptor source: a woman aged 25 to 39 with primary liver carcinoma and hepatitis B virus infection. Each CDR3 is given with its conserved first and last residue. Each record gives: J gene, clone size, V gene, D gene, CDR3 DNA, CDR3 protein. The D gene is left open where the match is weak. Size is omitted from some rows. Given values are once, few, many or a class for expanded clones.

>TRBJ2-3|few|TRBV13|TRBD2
TGTGCCAGCAGCCCGAGACTAGCCACAGATACGCAGTATTTT
CASSPRLATDTQYF
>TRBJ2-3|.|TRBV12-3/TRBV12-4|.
TGTGCCAGCAGTTTAGTCGGTAGGACAGATACGCAGTATTTT
CASSLVGRTDTQYF
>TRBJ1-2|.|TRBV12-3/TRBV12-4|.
TGTGCCAGCAGTTTCGGTGGACCTGGCTACACCTTC
CASSFGGPGYTF
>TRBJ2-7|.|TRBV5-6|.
TGTGCCAGCAGCCCCACAGGGCCCCCCTTGGAGCAGTACTTC
CASSPTGPPLEQYF
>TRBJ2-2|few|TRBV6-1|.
TGTGCCGCCTTCGGGGTGGGACGTTCGACCGGGGAGCTGTTTTTT
CAAFGVGRSTGELFF
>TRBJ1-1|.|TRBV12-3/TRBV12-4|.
TGTGCCAACAGTTTCGGGGTGCAGGGATCTGACACTGAAGCTTTCTTT
CANSFGVQGSDTEAFF
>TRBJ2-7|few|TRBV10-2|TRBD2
TGCGCCAGCAGGCCGAGACTAGCGGGAGACTTCTACGAGCAGTACTTC
CASRPRLAGDFYEQYF
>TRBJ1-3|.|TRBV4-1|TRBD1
TGCGCCAGCAGCATAATTAAACACAGGGGAGGCTCTGGAAACACCATATATTTT
CASSIIKHRGGSGNTIYF
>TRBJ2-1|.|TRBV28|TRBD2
TGTGCCGGATCGCGGGAGGTTTCTCATGAGCAGTTCTTC
CAGSREVSHEQFF
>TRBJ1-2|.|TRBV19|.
TGTGCCAGTAGTATAAGTTCCAGAGATGGCTACACCTTC
CASSISSRDGYTF
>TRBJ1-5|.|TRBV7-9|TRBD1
TGTGCCAGCAGCTTAGGGCACACAGGGGGGAATCAGCCCCAGCATTTC
CASSLGHTGGNQPQHF
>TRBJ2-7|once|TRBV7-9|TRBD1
TGTGCCAGCAGTACGGGGACAGGAGGCCGCCCCTACGAGCAGTACTTC
CASSTGTGGRPYEQYF
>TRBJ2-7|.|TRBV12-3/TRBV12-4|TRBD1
TGTGCCAGCAGTACCGCCACGGGACAGGGTAACTACAAGCAGTACTTC
CASSTATGQGNYKQYF
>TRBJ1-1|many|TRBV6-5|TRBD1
TGTGCCAGCAGTTACGGCCAGGGGGCAGTCACTGAAGCTTTCTTT
CASSYGQGAVTEAFF
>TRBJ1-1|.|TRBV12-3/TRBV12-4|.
TGTGCCAGCAGTCCGACAGGAAGTATCTCGAACACTGAAGCTTTCTTT
CASSPTGSISNTEAFF
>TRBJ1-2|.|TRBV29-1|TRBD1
TGCAGCGATGGACAGGGCTATGGCTACACCTTC
CSDGQGYGYTF
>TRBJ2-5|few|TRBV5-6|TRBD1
TGTGCCAGCAGGAGGGACAGAGGGGAGACCCAGTACTTC
CASRRDRGETQYF
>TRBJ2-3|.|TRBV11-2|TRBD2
TGTGCCAGTAGCCAAAGCGGAAGCGGGGGTAATATGCAGTATTTT
CASSQSGSGGNMQYF
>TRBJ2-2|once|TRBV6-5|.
TGTGCCAACAATCCCGGGTTCTACACCGGGGAGCTGTTTTTT
CANNPGFYTGELFF
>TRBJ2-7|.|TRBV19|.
TGTGCCAGTAGTAGTCAGGGATACTACGAGCAGTACTTC
CASSSQGYYEQYF
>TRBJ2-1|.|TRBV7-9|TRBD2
TGTGCCAGCAGCTTCGGGGGAGGGCCTGTCTACAATGAGCAGTTCTTC
CASSFGGGPVYNEQFF
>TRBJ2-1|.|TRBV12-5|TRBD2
TGTGCTAGTGGTTTGGTAGCACTAGCGGGAGGCCCCCCGTCTGAGCGGTTCTTC
CASGLVALAGGPPSERFF
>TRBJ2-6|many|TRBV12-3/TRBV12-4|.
TGTGCCAGCAGTTTAGTGGGCTCTGGGGCCAACGTCCTGACTTTC
CASSLVGSGANVLTF
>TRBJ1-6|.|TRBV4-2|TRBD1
TGTGCCAGCAGCCAAGAAGCAGAGCCGACAGGGTGGAATTCACCCCTCCACTTT
CASSQEAEPTGWNSPLHF
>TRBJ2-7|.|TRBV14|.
TGTGCCAGCAGCCAAGATGTCTGGGGAGCCTACGAGCAGTACTTC
CASSQDVWGAYEQYF
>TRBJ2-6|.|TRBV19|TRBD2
TGTGCCAGTGGACTAGCGGCTGGGGCCAACGTCCTGACTTTC
CASGLAAGANVLTF
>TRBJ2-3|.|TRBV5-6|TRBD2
TGTGCCAGCAGCCGCGGGGTGACTAGCGGGAGCCCGAAGTATTTT
CASSRGVTSGSPKYF
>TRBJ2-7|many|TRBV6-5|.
TGTGCCAGCAGTTACTCCCAGAGCTACGAGCAGTACTTC
CASSYSQSYEQYF
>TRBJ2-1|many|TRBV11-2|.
TGTGCCAGCAGCCGGTTAGACTACAATGAGCAGTTCTTC
CASSRLDYNEQFF
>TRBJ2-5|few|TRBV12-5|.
TGTGCTAGTGGTTTGGTAGGGGGGTACCAAGAGACCCAGTACTTC
CASGLVGGYQETQYF
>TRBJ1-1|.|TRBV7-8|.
TGTGCCAGCAGCTTAGGAGGGAAGACTGAAGCTTTCTTT
CASSLGGKTEAFF
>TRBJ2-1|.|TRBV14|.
TGTGCCAGCAGCCAAGATTTTCTAGCGCCCTACAATGAGCAGTTCTTC
CASSQDFLAPYNEQFF
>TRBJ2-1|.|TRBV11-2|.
TGTGCCAGCAGCATAGGGGTCGCCCGGGTCCACAATGAGCACTTCTTC
CASSIGVARVHNEHFF
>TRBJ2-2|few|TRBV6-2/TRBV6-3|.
TGTGCCAGCAGTTACTTTGGGGACGGGGAGCTGTTTTTT
CASSYFGDGELFF
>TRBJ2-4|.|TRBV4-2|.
TGTGCCAGCAGCCAGCAACCCCTAGAACTAGCCAAAAACATTCAGTGCTTC
CASSQQPLELAKNIQCF
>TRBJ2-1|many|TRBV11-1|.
TGTGCCAGCAGCTTAGCCGGTTTCGACAATGAGCAGTTCTTC
CASSLAGFDNEQFF
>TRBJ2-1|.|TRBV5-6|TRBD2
TGTGCCAGCAGCCGTACCGCGGGGACTAGCACCAATGAGCAGTTCTTC
CASSRTAGTSTNEQFF
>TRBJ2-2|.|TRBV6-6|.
TGTGCCAGCAGCCTAAGCAGGGCCCCGAACACCGGGGAGCTGTTTTTT
CASSLSRAPNTGELFF
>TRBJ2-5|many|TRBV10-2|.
TGCGCCAGCAGTGAGTCGGGGACCCAGTACTTC
CASSESGTQYF
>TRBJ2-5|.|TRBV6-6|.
TGTGCCAACAATCAACAGGGGGGGAGGAAGACCCAGTACTTC
CANNQQGGRKTQYF
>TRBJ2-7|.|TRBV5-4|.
TGTGCCAGCAGTCATATAGGAGGGCCTCGCGAGCAGTACTTC
CASSHIGGPREQYF
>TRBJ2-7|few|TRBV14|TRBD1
TGTGCCAGCAGCCAACGCCGGGGACAGACGGGTGAGCAGTACTTC
CASSQRRGQTGEQYF
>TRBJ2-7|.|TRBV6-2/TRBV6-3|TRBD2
TGTGCCACCGTAACCTCCGCACCGGGACTAGCGGGAGGTTCGTCATGGAGCGAGCAGTACTTC
CATVTSAPGLAGGSSWSEQYF